Presented here are 25 T cell receptor beta chains from one specimen sequenced in a study of blood T cell repertoires in COVID-19. Repertoires were generated with immunoSEQ multiplex PCR, while TCRdb's copy carries only in-frame clones and drops some. Altogether about 250,000 clones are present, around 89% being singletons, with the ten largest covering about 2.1%. The material sequenced was peripheral blood. All receptors come from a woman aged 55-70 years with COVID-19, enrolled during active disease.

There are a few counts of this clone. This chain joins TRBV5-4 and TRBJ1-4; D not certain. Germline CDR1 reads SGHNT; CDR2 reads YYREEE (reference sequence). V was clipped by 4 bases and J by 0 bases, with 10 bases between them. This CDR3 region has 15 residues. CDR3 loop: CASSASLATNEKLFF. CDR3 sequence (DNA): TGTGCCAGCAGCGCATCACTCGCAACTAATGAAAAACTGTTTTTT.

The rearrangement uses TRBV4-3 and TRBJ1-2, with 9 bases fitting TRBD1. The V gene's germline CDR1 is LGHNA and CDR2 YSLEER. V dropped 2 bases and J dropped 3; count of bases not matched to a gene: 10. The CDR3 has 17 amino acids. The CDR3 loop reads CASSQSPRTGAYYGYTF. CDR3 nucleotides: TGCGCCAGCAGCCAATCGCCCCGGACAGGGGCTTACTATGGCTACACCTTC.

The gene calls are TRBV28 and TRBJ1-1; D is ambiguous. The germline V and J ends were trimmed by 6 bases and 3 bases, with 11 bases remaining between them. Looked up from germline, CDR1 is MDHEN and CDR2 is SYDVKM. This CDR3 is 13 amino acids long. CDR3 sequence (DNA): TGTGCCAGCAGCGGCGGGGAGGACACTGAAGCTTTCTTT. It specifies CASSGGEDTEAFF.

The V and J genes are TRBV5-6 and TRBJ2-1, with 8 bases aligning to TRBD1. V shed 2 bases, J shed 1 base, and the junction held 2 bases outside the gene matches. CDR1 is SGHDT and CDR2 is YYEEEE in the germline V gene. The CDR3 sequence is 15 residues long. CDR3 nucleotides: TGTGCCAGCAGCTTCGGACAGGGATCCTACAATGAGCAGTTCTTC. This translates into CASSFGQGSYNEQFF.

This clone has at least ten counts. The rearrangement links TRBV6-4 to TRBJ2-3, with TRBD2 identical over 16 bases. From germline, CDR1 is MRHNA and CDR2 SNTAGT. CDR3 length equals 16 residues. After removal of 2 bases from V and 4 bases from J, the junction contained 0 bases not matched to a gene. The CDR3 sequence is CASSDGTSGGADTQYF. The CDR3 nucleotides read TGTGCCAGCAGTGACGGGACTAGCGGGGGGGCAGATACGCAGTATTTT.

The chain joins TRBV6-6 to TRBJ1-2, with 9 bases that match TRBD1. CDR1 and CDR2 from the germline V gene are MNHNY and SVGAGI (reference sequence). V gave up 5 bases and J gave up 4 bases; unmatched junction bases: 14. The CDR3 is made up of 17 amino acids. The CDR3 sequence is CASSPIPGQGGTYGYTF. The CDR3 DNA is TGTGCCAGCAGTCCGATTCCGGGACAGGGTGGTACCTATGGCTACACCTTC.

This chain connects TRBV6-6 to TRBJ1-2; 7 nucleotides line up with TRBD1. Trimming at V came to 7 bases and at J to 6 bases, leaving 8 bases not matched to a gene. Per germline, CDR1 MNHNY and CDR2 SVGAGI (reference sequence). This CDR3 is 13 amino acids long. As DNA, the CDR3 is TGTGCCAGCAACTGGGGACAGAGGGATGGCTACACCTTC. Protein: CASNWGQRDGYTF.

This clone is a singleton in its sample. The chain couples TRBV18 to TRBJ2-2; D might be TRBD1 (5 bases). The CDR3 has 12 amino acids. Germline CDR1 and CDR2: KGHSH and LQKENI. The germline V and J ends were trimmed by 11 bases and 6 bases, with 13 bases remaining between them. CDR3 region: CAGSGSSGELFF. Written as DNA, the CDR3 is TGTGCCGGATCAGGGTCGTCCGGGGAGCTGTTTTTT. The full variable domain, completed using reference TRBV18 and TRBJ2-2, is NAGVMQNPRHLVRRRGQEARLRCSPMKGHSHVYWYRQLPEEGLKFMVYLQKENIIDESGMPKERFSAEFPKEGPSILRIQQVVRGDSAAYFCAGSGSSGELFFGEGSRLTVL.

J is TRBJ1-1 and V is TRBV3-1 (or the pseudogene TRBV3-2); perhaps TRBD1 as D (5 bases). The germline V gene encodes CDR1 LGHDT and CDR2 YNNKEL (reference sequence). This CDR3 spans 16 amino acids. The V and J ends lost 4 bases and 1 base respectively, with 16 bases between them. The CDR3 spells CASSLGGGHQNTEAFF. CDR3 nucleotides: TGTGCCAGCAGCCTCGGGGGAGGACACCAGAACACTGAAGCTTTCTTT.

This chain links TRBV7-2 with TRBJ2-2, with TRBD2 matching 7 bases. CDR1 SGHTA and CDR2 FQGNSA come from the germline V gene. V gave up 3 bases and J gave up 4 bases; unmatched junction bases: 2. The CDR3 has 14 amino acids. CDR3 sequence (DNA): TGTGCCAGCAGCTTTCGCGGGAGCACCGGGGAGCTGTTTTTT. This codes for CASSFRGSTGELFF.

J is TRBJ1-1 and V is TRBV5-1; 8 bases align to TRBD1. The length of the CDR3 is 15 residues. J gave up 2 bases and V 4 bases, and 7 bases lay outside the gene matches. CDR1 is SGHRS, CDR2 YFSETQ, per germline. The CDR3 DNA sequence: TGCGCCAGCAGCATAACAGGGGGGGTAAACACTGAAGCTTTCTTT. Translating it yields CASSITGGVNTEAFF. Looking up the rest from reference TRBV5-1 and TRBJ1-1 gives the full variable domain: KAGVTQTPRYLIKTRGQQVTLSCSPISGHRSVSWYQQTPGQGLQFLFEYFSETQRNKGNFPGRFSGRQFSNSRSEMNVSTLELGDSALYLCASSITGGVNTEAFFGQGTRLTVV.

This chain links TRBV6-5 with TRBJ1-1; D gene ambiguous. This CDR3 contains 13 residues. Between the trimmed V and J ends, which lost 6 bases and 6 bases, there was a span of 14 bases. Looked up from germline, CDR1 is MNHEY and CDR2 is SVGAGI. CDR3 nucleotides: TGTGCCAGCAGGACCCTACAGTGGGCTGAAGCTTTCTTT. Amino acid sequence: CASRTLQWAEAFF.

The chain uses TRBV28 and TRBJ1-3; perhaps TRBD1 as D (5 bases). Germline lookup yields CDR1 MDHEN and CDR2 SYDVKM. The V end lost 3 bases, the J end lost 4 bases, and 7 bases lay between the germline ends. The CDR3 loop spans 13 amino acids. This CDR3 reads CASSFHRGNTIYF. CDR3 DNA: TGTGCCAGCAGTTTTCACAGGGGAAACACCATATATTTT. Variable domain in full (rest from reference TRBV28 and TRBJ1-3): DVKVTQSSRYLVKRTGEKVFLECVQDMDHENMFWYRQDPGLGLRLIYFSYDVKMKEKGDIPEGYSVSREKKERFSLILESASTNQTSMYLCASSFHRGNTIYFGEGSWLTVV.

This chain connects TRBV24-1 to TRBJ2-2, with D possibly matching TRBD1 (6 bases). The V end was cut by 6 bases, the J end by 1 base, with 23 bases between. This CDR3 comprises 19 residues. Germline V gene lookup returns CDR1 KGHDR and CDR2 SFDVKD. This chain's CDR3 is CATSSSPGRGGRNTGELFF. CDR3 nucleotides: TGTGCCACCAGTTCATCCCCAGGGCGAGGGGGACGGAACACCGGGGAGCTGTTTTTT.

V gene TRBV18 combines with J gene TRBJ1-2; maybe TRBD1 (6 bases). Germline-derived CDR1 and CDR2 are KGHSH and LQKENI. The CDR3 length is 14 residues. V lost 3 bases and J lost 2, with 10 bases in between. The CDR3 spells CASSPDTGNYGYTF. Written as DNA, the CDR3 is TGTGCCAGCTCACCGGATACAGGGAACTATGGCTACACCTTC.

The J gene is TRBJ1-4, the V gene TRBV19, with D possibly matching TRBD1 (6 bases). This CDR3 has 15 amino acids. The V gene lost 7 bases and the J gene lost 13 bases, with 25 bases spanning the gap. Germline V lookup: CDR1 LNHDA, CDR2 SQIVND (reference sequence). The CDR3 DNA reads TGTGCCAGTAACCCAAAAGGTCGCGGGGGCCGTAGACTGTTTTTT. Amino acids: CASNPKGRGGRRLFF. Full variable domain (remainder filled in from reference TRBV19 and TRBJ1-4): DGGITQSPKYLFRKEGQNVTLSCEQNLNHDAMYWYRQDPGQGLRLIYYSQIVNDFQKGDIAEGYSVSREKKESFPLTVTSAQKNPTAFYLCASNPKGRGGRRLFFGSGTQLSVL.

The chain has TRBV6-2 or TRBV6-3 and TRBJ2-3; 12 bases fit TRBD2. Germline V CDR1 and CDR2: MNHEY, SVGEGT. This CDR3 region has 19 residues. V dropped 2 bases and J dropped 0; count of bases not matched to a gene: 9. CDR3 sequence reads: CASSYPLGLAGTSTDTQYF. DNA for the CDR3: TGTGCCAGCAGTTACCCCCTCGGACTAGCGGGGACTAGCACAGATACGCAGTATTTT.

The chain has TRBV5-5 and TRBJ2-3; 11 bases map to TRBD2. This CDR3 contains 16 residues. The germline CDR1 and CDR2 sequences are SGHKS and YYEKEE (reference sequence). V shed 1 base, J shed 9 bases, and the junction held 10 bases outside the gene matches. CDR3 sequence (DNA): TGTGCCAGCAGCTTGCGGGCTAGCGGGGGGCTTGGGACGCAGTATTTT. Translating it yields CASSLRASGGLGTQYF.

The chain recombines TRBV10-3 with TRBJ1-1, with D perhaps TRBD1 (5 bases). CDR1 and CDR2 (germline): ENHRY, SYGVKD. V lost 2 bases to trimming and J lost 5 bases, with 15 bases between them. The length of the CDR3 is 15 residues. As DNA, the CDR3 is TGTGCCATCAGTGAGGGACCGGGGGGAGAAACTGAAGCTTTCTTT. It codes for CAISEGPGGETEAFF.

The gene calls are TRBV9 and TRBJ1-6; 9 bases fit TRBD1. The V and J ends lost 3 bases and 9 bases, in that order; junction bases with no gene match: 7. This CDR3 has 15 amino acids. Germline CDR1 SGDLS, CDR2 YYNGEE. The CDR3 sequence is CASSASGTGSSPLHF. CDR3 DNA sequence: TGTGCCAGCAGCGCATCCGGGACAGGGAGTTCACCCCTCCACTTT.

The rearrangement uses TRBV6-5 and TRBJ1-1; D not resolved. Germline CDR1 reads MNHEY; CDR2 reads SVGAGI. The CDR3 consists of 15 residues. V lost 4 bases, J lost 0 bases, and 12 bases lay in between. The CDR3 region has the DNA TGTGCCAGCAGTTTTTCCAGCGAGATGAACACTGAAGCTTTCTTT. Its translation: CASSFSSEMNTEAFF.

The chain joins TRBV3-1 (or the pseudogene TRBV3-2) to TRBJ1-4; D might be TRBD1 (5 bases). Per the germline V gene, CDR1 is LGHDT and CDR2 is YNNKEL (reference sequence). With 2 bases removed from V and 6 bases from J, the gap between germline ends came to 10 bases. CDR3 size: 14 residues. CDR3 protein: CASSQRGGDEKLFF. The DNA of the CDR3 is TGTGCCAGCAGCCAAAGGGGTGGAGATGAAAAACTGTTTTTT.

The rearrangement links TRBV27 to TRBJ1-6; unclear D gene. Germline values: CDR1 MNHEY, CDR2 SMNVEV (reference sequence). This CDR3 has 17 residues. The ends were cut back, 4 bases at V and 0 bases at J, with 13 bases in the middle. The CDR3 region has the DNA TGTGCCAGCAGTTCCAATCGTTTGAGCTCCTATAATTCACCCCTCCACTTT. It specifies CASSSNRLSSYNSPLHF.

V and J are TRBV3-1 (or the pseudogene TRBV3-2) and TRBJ2-7, with a tentative D call TRBD1 (6 bases). The CDR3 runs 16 residues. Germline V gene sequence: CDR1 LGHDT, CDR2 YNNKEL (reference sequence). The ends were cut back, 6 bases at V and 0 bases at J, with 18 bases in the middle. For the CDR3, the DNA is TGTGCCAGCAGGGGGCCGACAGGTAACTTCTCCTACGAGCAGTACTTC. This codes for CASRGPTGNFSYEQYF.

The rearrangement links TRBV11-2 to TRBJ1-2; tentatively, D is TRBD1 (6 bases). The CDR3 sequence is 11 residues long. From germline, CDR1 is SGHAT and CDR2 FQNNGV. V was shortened by 8 bases and J by 6 bases, with 10 bases between the two germline ends. In DNA form, the CDR3 reads TGTGCCAGCCGGGGGGGCGATGGCTACACCTTC. This codes for CASRGGDGYTF.